This TCR beta chain was sequenced for a study of T cell responses to AZD1222 COVID-19 vaccine. Overall study findings and caveats: Increased Spike-specific TCR breadth and depth were observed after two AZD1222 doses.

This table comes from immunoSEQ multiplex PCR, and its TCRdb copy is limited to in-frame clones, with some not included. The sample has over 150,000 clones; 85% to 95% are singletons. From germline, CDR1 is KGHSH and CDR2 LQKENI. V dropped 1 base and J dropped 5 bases, with 14 bases sitting between them. The CDR3 is made up of 15 amino acids. This clone appeared once. As yet, its antigen is unknown. The sample consisted of peripheral blood, taken 28 days after the second dose of the MenACWY control vaccine. The chain employs TRBV18 and TRBJ1-1, with D perhaps TRBD1 (6 bases). This TCR derives from an adult who received the MenACWY meningococcal vaccine as a control. CDR3 in amino acids: CASSPRQGLETEAFF. Written as DNA, the CDR3 is TGTGCCAGCTCACCACGGCAGGGGCTTGAAACTGAAGCTTTCTTT. Looking up the rest from reference TRBV18 and TRBJ1-1 gives the full variable domain: NAGVMQNPRHLVRRRGQEARLRCSPMKGHSHVYWYRQLPEEGLKFMVYLQKENIIDESGMPKERFSAEFPKEGPSILRIQQVVRGDSAAYFCASSPRQGLETEAFFGQGTRLTVV.